A selection of T cell receptor beta chains follows, all from one sample in a study of T cells in Graves' hyperthyroidism and ophthalmopathy. TCRdb analysed the multiplex PCR reads with MiXCR anew, one entry per CDR3 protein. The data contain roughly 250,000 distinct CDR3 sequences, roughly 22% of them singletons. Sequenced sample: blood. These receptors were taken from a man aged 30 to 45 with Graves' ophthalmopathy. The CDR3 runs from the conserved cysteine through the conserved F or W. Each record gives: J gene, V gene, clone size, D gene, CDR3 DNA, CDR3 protein. A D gene is named only where the DNA matches it firmly. For some rows the clone size is stated as once, few or many, or as a class when expanded; others skip it.

J: TRBJ2-7; V: TRBV7-9; size: .; D: .; DNA: TGTGCCAGCAGCCCTCGTACTAGCGACAGATGGGACAATGAGCAGTACTTC; CDR3: CASSPRTSDRWDNEQYF
J: TRBJ2-7; V: TRBV7-9; size: few; D: .; DNA: TGTGCCAGCAGCTTAGATGGGGCAGCCCGGCACGAGCAGTACTTC; CDR3: CASSLDGAARHEQYF
J: TRBJ2-3; V: TRBV18; size: many; D: .; DNA: TGTGCCAGCTCACTGAGCCCCACAGATACGCAGTATTTT; CDR3: CASSLSPTDTQYF
J: TRBJ2-1; V: TRBV7-3; size: .; D: TRBD1; DNA: TGTGCCAGCAGCTTGTCGACAGGGATAATCGATGAGCAGTTCTTC; CDR3: CASSLSTGIIDEQFF
J: TRBJ2-1; V: TRBV12-3/TRBV12-4; size: few; D: TRBD2; DNA: TGTGCCAGCAGCCGCGGACTAGCGGGAACCTACAATGAGCAGTTCTTC; CDR3: CASSRGLAGTYNEQFF
J: TRBJ1-3; V: TRBV7-8; size: .; D: .; DNA: TGTGCCAGCAGCTTAAGAGGGGGCTCTGGAAACACCATATATTTT; CDR3: CASSLRGGSGNTIYF
J: TRBJ2-2; V: TRBV28; size: few; D: TRBD2; DNA: TGTGCCAGCAGTTGGGGGGGAAGGACCGGGGAGCTGTTTTTT; CDR3: CASSWGGRTGELFF
J: TRBJ2-1; V: TRBV28; size: .; D: TRBD2; DNA: TGTGCCAGCAAGATAGCGGGACCCTACAATGAGCAGTTCTTC; CDR3: CASKIAGPYNEQFF
J: TRBJ2-1; V: TRBV7-8; size: few; D: .; DNA: TGTGCCAGCAGCTTAGATGGGCGGACCTCCTACAATGAGCAGTTCTTC; CDR3: CASSLDGRTSYNEQFF
J: TRBJ2-3; V: TRBV18; size: many; D: .; DNA: TGTGCCAGCTCACCACAGGACCGCACAGATACGCAGTATTTT; CDR3: CASSPQDRTDTQYF
J: TRBJ1-5; V: TRBV18; size: .; D: TRBD1; DNA: TGTGCCAGCTCCCCCGGGACAGGGGATCGTCAGCCCCAGCATTTT; CDR3: CASSPGTGDRQPQHF
J: TRBJ1-5; V: TRBV28; size: many; D: .; DNA: TGTGCCAGCAGTTTTTTGAGAAAGGGTAGCAATCAGCCCCAGCATTTT; CDR3: CASSFLRKGSNQPQHF
J: TRBJ1-1; V: TRBV20-1; size: .; D: .; DNA: TGCAGTGCTAGAAAGGGCGGCACTGAAGCTTTCTTT; CDR3: CSARKGGTEAFF
J: TRBJ1-2; V: TRBV24-1; size: few; D: TRBD1; DNA: TGTGCCACCAGTGATATGACAGGGCAAGGCGGCTACACCTTC; CDR3: CATSDMTGQGGYTF
J: TRBJ1-2; V: TRBV5-1; size: many; D: .; DNA: TGCGCCAGCAGCTCAATCGGCTATGGCTACACCTTC; CDR3: CASSSIGYGYTF
J: TRBJ2-1; V: TRBV9; size: .; D: .; DNA: TGTGCCAGCAGCGTAGCATTCAATGAGCAGTTCTTC; CDR3: CASSVAFNEQFF
J: TRBJ1-6; V: TRBV3-1; size: many; D: .; DNA: TGTGCCAGCAGCCAAGGACAGCTTAATTCACCCCTCCACTTT; CDR3: CASSQGQLNSPLHF
J: TRBJ2-7; V: TRBV20-1; size: many; D: .; DNA: TGCAGTGCTAGGCTTCCTAGCGCGACCTACGAGCAGTACTTC; CDR3: CSARLPSATYEQYF
J: TRBJ1-6; V: TRBV12-3/TRBV12-4; size: .; D: .; DNA: TGTGCCAGCAGTACGGGACAAGGCCAAAATTCACCCCTCCACTTT; CDR3: CASSTGQGQNSPLHF
J: TRBJ1-5; V: TRBV29-1; size: .; D: TRBD1; DNA: TGTTTTGGACAGGCCAACCATCAGCCCCAGCATTTT; CDR3: CFGQANHQPQHF